This T cell receptor (beta chain) was recorded in a study of PD-L1 blockade in urothelial cancer. As for the study in general: In about 2014 therapy began: atezolizumab 1,200 mg intravenously every 3 weeks. In the patient group, most of the roughly 30 were males with bladder-origin urothelial cancer.

The table came from immunoSEQ multiplex PCR; TCRdb's copy has only in-frame clones and leaves some out. The data show approximately 83,000 clones, with roughly 85% seen just once and 8.4% held by the top ten. Looked up from germline, CDR1 is LNHDA and CDR2 is SQIVND (reference sequence). V lost 3 bases and J 3 bases, leaving 14 bases between the germline ends. CDR3 length equals 15 residues. Time point in this sample: peripheral blood 6 weeks after treatment start. All patients carried locally advanced or metastatic urothelial carcinoma. The rearrangement uses TRBV19 and TRBJ1-2; D call uncertain. The sequenced sample was PBMCs, obtained around atezolizumab (anti-PD-L1) treatment. The receptor's source is a man between 65 and 85 years old with urothelial cancer. CDR3 loop: CASSITQAYDYGYTF. CDR3 coding DNA: TGTGCCAGTAGTATCACCCAAGCGTATGACTATGGCTACACCTTC.